One sample yielded the 6 T cell receptor beta chains listed below, sequenced in a study of blood T cell repertoires in COVID-19. The repertoire was sequenced with immunoSEQ multiplex PCR; TCRdb's copy has only in-frame clones and lacks some. The data show 200,000 to 250,000 clones, more than 75% seen once. Source material: peripheral blood. The origin of the receptors is a woman aged 40 to 55 with acute or convalescent COVID-19.

In DNA form, the CDR3 reads TGTGCCAGCAGTTACGGAGGGAACACCGGGGAGCTGTTTTTT. This encodes CASSYGGNTGELFF. The V gene is TRBV6-5, the J gene TRBJ2-2; a possible D gene is TRBD2 (5 bases). There are 14 residues in the CDR3. Germline CDR1 MNHEY, CDR2 SVGAGI. V lost 2 bases to trimming and J lost 1 base, with 5 bases between them.

This chain uses TRBV27 with TRBJ2-7, with D perhaps matching TRBD1 (5 bases). The CDR3 extends over 12 amino acids. Germline V gene sequence: CDR1 MNHEY, CDR2 SMNVEV (reference sequence). Trimming removed 5 bases from V and 3 bases from J, with 8 bases in between. CDR3 bases: TGTGCCAGCAGTGGACACCTCTACGAGCAGTACTTC. Its protein is CASSGHLYEQYF.

This clone was picked up many times. The same CDR3 also results from other DNA sequences found in this sample. The V and J genes are TRBV11-3 and TRBJ2-2; D ambiguous. Germline CDR1 SGHNT, CDR2 YENEEA. CDR3 length: 13 amino acids. Trimming left V 5 bases short and J 5 bases short, with 9 bases between. CDR3 sequence (DNA): TGTGCCAGCAGCCTGGCAGGAACCGGGGAGCTGTTTTTT. Translated, it gives CASSLAGTGELFF.

J is TRBJ2-7 and V is TRBV18, with D tentatively TRBD1 (6 bases). V dropped 6 bases and J dropped 5 bases, with 14 bases sitting between them. Germline-derived CDR1 and CDR2 are KGHSH and LQKENI. This CDR3 comprises 13 residues. CDR3 region: CASSEGDGDEQYF. In nucleotides, the CDR3 is TGTGCCAGCTCTGAGGGGGATGGAGACGAGCAGTACTTC. Complete variable domain (other parts from reference TRBV18 and TRBJ2-7): NAGVMQNPRHLVRRRGQEARLRCSPMKGHSHVYWYRQLPEEGLKFMVYLQKENIIDESGMPKERFSAEFPKEGPSILRIQQVVRGDSAAYFCASSEGDGDEQYFGPGTRLTVT.

The rearrangement links TRBV5-4 to TRBJ1-6; D is ambiguous. Trimming shortened V by 0 bases and J by 5 bases, and 6 bases separated the two germline ends. The germline gives CDR1 SGHNT, CDR2 YYREEE (reference sequence). This CDR3 contains 14 residues. CDR3 nucleotide sequence: TGTGCCAGCAGCTTGGATGAGGATAATTCACCCCTCCACTTT. Its translation: CASSLDEDNSPLHF.

The chain employs TRBV11-2 and TRBJ1-2; weak D call: TRBD1 (5 bases). CDR3 length equals 18 residues. The V and J ends lost 1 base and 5 bases respectively, with 23 bases between them. Germline V gives CDR1 SGHAT, CDR2 FQNNGV. DNA of the CDR3: TGTGCCAGCAGCTTAGCGATACCTTTGGGGCAGGTTGCATATGGCTACACCTTC. It is translated as CASSLAIPLGQVAYGYTF.